The sequence of this T cell receptor beta chain was determined in a study of glioma-infiltrating T cells. CDR1 and CDR2 from the germline V gene are MDHEN and SYDVKM. The CDR3 is made up of 13 amino acids. V lost 3 bases and J lost 7, with 12 bases in between. This clonotype was found many times. Its target is not known. Findings of the study overall: CDR3 overlap between tissue and blood was very small. Gliomas, especially low-grade, showed above-expected tissue-blood divergence; non-neoplastic patients showed below.

TCR alpha and beta CDR3 regions were amplified from RNA using iRepertoire nested multiplex PCR. One-step reverse transcription and amplification started from about 100-400 ng of tissue mRNA or PBMC total RNA. Via MiXCR, TCRdb re-called the multiplex PCR reads, giving one row per CDR3 protein. The repertoire consists of approximately 90,000 distinct CDR3 sequences, with 23% occurring once and the leading ten covering 6.7%. Specimen: glioma tissue, nonneoplastic brain tissue, or PBMCs (not recorded which). The sequence was obtained from a human donor with low-grade glioma or glioblastoma, undergoing nonglioma brain surgery, or in good health (not recorded which). V gene TRBV28 combines with J gene TRBJ1-1, with a weak D call TRBD1 (5 bases). CDR3 sequence: CASSLDKISEAFF. DNA for the CDR3: TGTGCCAGCAGTTTGGACAAGATCAGTGAAGCTTTCTTT.